These T cell receptor beta chains were read from a single sample in a study of T cell repertoires in cytomegalovirus infection. No antigens are known for them. TCRdb re-analysed the reads in MiXCR, keeping a single row per CDR3 protein. The sample has tens of thousands of distinct CDR3 sequences; around 28% are singletons. Sequenced here: CD8+ T cells from cultured PBMCs, sampled from culture after CMV antigen stimulation. These receptors were obtained from a human donor in good health (CMV status not recorded). Some clones in this sample may be carry-over from other donors' samples. Each CDR3 is given with its conserved first and last residue. A D gene is named only where the DNA matches it firmly. The listing skips clone size in some rows; elsewhere it reads once, few, many or a size class.

J | size | V | D | DNA | CDR3
TRBJ2-5 | few | TRBV20-1 | TRBD2 | TGCAGTGCCCGGGAGGGGGAGACCCAGTACTTC | CSAREGETQYF
TRBJ2-7 | few | TRBV7-3 | NA | TGTGCCAGCAGCTCCAAGGGAGGAGACTACGAGCAGTACTTC | CASSSKGGDYEQYF
TRBJ1-2 | NA | TRBV27 | TRBD1 | TGTGCCAGCAAGCCCCTCTCGGACAGGGTAGTCGGCTACACCTTC | CASKPLSDRVVGYTF
TRBJ2-5 | NA | TRBV6-5 | TRBD1 | TGTGCCAGCAGTTGGGGACAGGGGACAGAGACCCAGTACTTC | CASSWGQGTETQYF
TRBJ1-5 | many | TRBV6-1 | NA | TGTGCCAGCAGTGGTTATTTGAATAGCAATCAGCCCCAGCATTTT | CASSGYLNSNQPQHF
TRBJ1-1 | many | TRBV19 | NA | TGTGCCAGTAGGTGGACAGCGCGGGTCACTGAAGCTTTCTTT | CASRWTARVTEAFF
TRBJ1-2 | many | TRBV12-5 | NA | TGTGCTAGTGGGTATGATGGGTCCAACTATGGCTACACCTTC | CASGYDGSNYGYTF
TRBJ2-1 | NA | TRBV4-2 | NA | TGTGCCAGCAGCCAAGCGGGGGACCCCAATGAGCAGTTCTTC | CASSQAGDPNEQFF
TRBJ2-7 | many | TRBV7-8 | NA | TGTGCCAGCAGCTTAGCGCAGAGCAACGAGCAGTACTTC | CASSLAQSNEQYF
TRBJ2-3 | NA | TRBV9 | TRBD2 | TGTGCCAGCAGCGCTGTGGCCGGGACTAGCCACACAGATACGCAGTATTTT | CASSAVAGTSHTDTQYF
TRBJ2-5 | NA | TRBV6-6 | NA | TGTGCCAGCAGTCTACACCCAGGGGAAGACCCTAAAGAGACCCAGTACTTC | CASSLHPGEDPKETQYF
TRBJ2-5 | NA | TRBV7-9 | NA | TGTGCCAGCAGCCGTAGTTGGCCTGAAGGGAAGTACCAAGAGACCCAGTACTTC | CASSRSWPEGKYQETQYF
TRBJ2-2 | NA | TRBV7-4 | NA | TGTGCCAGCAGCTTACGCGGGGAGCTGTTTTTT | CASSLRGELFF
TRBJ2-1 | NA | TRBV18 | TRBD2 | TGTGCCAGCTCACCAGCGGGGGGCTATAACAATGAGCAGTTCTTC | CASSPAGGYNNEQFF